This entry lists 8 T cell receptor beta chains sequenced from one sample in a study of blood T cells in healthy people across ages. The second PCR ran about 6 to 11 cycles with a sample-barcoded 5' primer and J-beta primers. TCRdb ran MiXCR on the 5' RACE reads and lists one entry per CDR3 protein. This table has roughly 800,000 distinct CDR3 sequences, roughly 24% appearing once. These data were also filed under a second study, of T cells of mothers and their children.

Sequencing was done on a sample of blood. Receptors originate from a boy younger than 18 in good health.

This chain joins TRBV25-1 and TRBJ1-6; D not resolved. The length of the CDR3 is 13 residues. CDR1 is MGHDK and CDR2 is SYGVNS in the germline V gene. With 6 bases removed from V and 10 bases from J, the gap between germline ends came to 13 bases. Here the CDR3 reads CASSGGSQSPLHF. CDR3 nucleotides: TGTGCCAGCAGCGGAGGATCCCAGTCACCCCTCCACTTT. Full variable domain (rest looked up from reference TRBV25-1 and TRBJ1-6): EADIYQTPRYLVIGTGKKITLECSQTMGHDKMYWYQQDPGMELHLIHYSYGVNSTEKGDLSSESTVSRIRTEHFPLTLESARPSHTSQYLCASSGGSQSPLHFGNGTRLTVT.

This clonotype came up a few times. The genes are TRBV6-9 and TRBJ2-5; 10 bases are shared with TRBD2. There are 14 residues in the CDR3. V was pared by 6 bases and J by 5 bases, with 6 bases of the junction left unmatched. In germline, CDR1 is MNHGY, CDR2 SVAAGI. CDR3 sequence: CASRKRGGRETQYF. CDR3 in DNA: TGTGCCAGCAGGAAGCGGGGGGGCCGGGAGACCCAGTACTTC.

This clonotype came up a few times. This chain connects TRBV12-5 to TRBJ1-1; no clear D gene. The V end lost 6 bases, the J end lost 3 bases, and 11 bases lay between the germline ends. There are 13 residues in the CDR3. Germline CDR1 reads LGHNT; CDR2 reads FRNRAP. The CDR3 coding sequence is TGTGCTAGTGGCCCCGGGGTCGACACTGAAGCTTTCTTT. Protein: CASGPGVDTEAFF.

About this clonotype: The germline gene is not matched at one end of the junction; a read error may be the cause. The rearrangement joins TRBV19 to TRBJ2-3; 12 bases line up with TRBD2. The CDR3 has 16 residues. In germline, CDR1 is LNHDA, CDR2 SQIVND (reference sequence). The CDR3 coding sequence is TGTGCCGGTAGTAGGTGGACTAGCGGGGTTAAAGATACGCAGTATTTT. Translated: CAGSRWTSGVKDTQYF.

Here the CDR3 reads CASSPLILTGAETQYF. The CDR3 nucleotides read TGTGCCAGCAGTCCCCTTATCCTGACAGGGGCAGAGACCCAGTACTTC. The chain recombines TRBV28 with TRBJ2-5, with 8 positions matching TRBD1. In germline, CDR1 is MDHEN, CDR2 SYDVKM. The CDR3 totals 16 residues. V lost 5 bases to trimming and J lost 4 bases; unmatched junction nucleotides: 12.

CDR3 DNA: TGTGCCAGCACCGTGACAGGGGGAAACTATGGCTACACCTTC. It encodes CASTVTGGNYGYTF. V and J are TRBV2 and TRBJ1-2; 9 positions match TRBD1. CDR3 length: 14 residues. Germline V gives CDR1 SNHLY, CDR2 FYNNEI. Trimming cost V 7 bases and J 2 bases; bases outside gene matches: 5.

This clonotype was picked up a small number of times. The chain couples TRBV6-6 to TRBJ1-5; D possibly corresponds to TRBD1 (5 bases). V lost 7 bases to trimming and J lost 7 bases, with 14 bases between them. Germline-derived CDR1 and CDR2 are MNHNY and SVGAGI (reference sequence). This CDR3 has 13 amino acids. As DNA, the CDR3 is TGTGCCAGCACCCCAACTAGGGGACAGCCCCAGCATTTT. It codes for CASTPTRGQPQHF.

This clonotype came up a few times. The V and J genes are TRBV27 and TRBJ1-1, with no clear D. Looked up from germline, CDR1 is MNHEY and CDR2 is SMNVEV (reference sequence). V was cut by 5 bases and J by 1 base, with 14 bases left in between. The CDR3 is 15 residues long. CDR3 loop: CASSPRTSGNTEAFF. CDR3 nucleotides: TGTGCCAGCAGTCCGCGTACAAGCGGGAACACTGAAGCTTTCTTT.